The clone carrying this TCR beta chain showed up just a few times. As yet, its antigen is unknown. Template switching added a universal primer site, and cDNA bore unique molecular identifiers. From the 5' RACE reads, TCRdb called clonotypes with MiXCR, one entry per CDR3 protein. The profile shows just over 500,000 distinct CDR3 sequences, 22% of them singletons. The data are from a study of identical twins. Whole-study findings and limits: With beta out-of-frame sequences, excess sharing by twins was weaker. Whereas memory repertoires showed no such difference, abundant cord blood beta clonotypes carried fewer insertions.

In germline, CDR1 is ENHRY, CDR2 SYGVKD. V shed 7 bases, J shed 2 bases, and the junction held 5 bases outside the gene matches. The CDR3 is 15 amino acids. These data were also reused for a study on T cells expressing NK-cell markers.

The chain is built from TRBV10-3 and TRBJ2-3, with 11 bases identical to TRBD2. The clonotype originates from a woman aged 18-30 years in good health. Sequencing was carried out using CD4+ T cells sorted from blood. The CDR3 loop reads CAINPSGGTTDTQYF. DNA for the CDR3: TGTGCCATCAACCCTAGCGGGGGGACCACAGATACGCAGTATTTT.